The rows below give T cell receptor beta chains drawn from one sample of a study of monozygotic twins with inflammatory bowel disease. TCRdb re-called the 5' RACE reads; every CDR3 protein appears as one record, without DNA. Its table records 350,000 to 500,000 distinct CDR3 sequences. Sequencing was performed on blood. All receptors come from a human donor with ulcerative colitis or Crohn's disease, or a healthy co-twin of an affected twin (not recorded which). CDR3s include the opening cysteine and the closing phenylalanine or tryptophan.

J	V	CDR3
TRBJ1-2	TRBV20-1	CSAPQRRDNGYTF
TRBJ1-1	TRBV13	CASSSPAKSEAFF
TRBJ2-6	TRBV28	CAARRGDISGANVLTF
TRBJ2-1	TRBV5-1	CASSQREGTGNEQFF
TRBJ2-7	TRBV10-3	CAISESTGGYEQYF
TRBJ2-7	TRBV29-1	CSFWDGTGKREQYF
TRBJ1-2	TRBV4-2	CASSQGGGDYGYTF
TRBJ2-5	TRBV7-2	CASSLLLAGEGTQYF
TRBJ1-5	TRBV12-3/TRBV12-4	CASSSTGQPQHF
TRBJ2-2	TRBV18	CASSPPGRNTGELFF
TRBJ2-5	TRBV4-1	CASSPPLGGETQYF
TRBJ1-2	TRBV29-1	CSVDNQGWGYTF
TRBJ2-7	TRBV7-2	CASSLQGAPSLEQYF
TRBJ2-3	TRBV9	CASSVGDSRTDTQYF
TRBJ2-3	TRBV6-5	CASSYSGPNTDTQYF
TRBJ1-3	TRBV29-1	CSVRGAGVGVTGNTIYF
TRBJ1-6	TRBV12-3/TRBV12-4	CASSSGNYNSPLHF
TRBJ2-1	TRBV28	CASSLHPSYNEQFF
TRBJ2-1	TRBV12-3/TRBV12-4	CASSYRDRGFNEQFF
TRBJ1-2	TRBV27	CASSLTGTGLYGYTF
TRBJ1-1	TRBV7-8	CASSYGSTSNTEAFF
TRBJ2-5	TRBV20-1	CRVPAGETQYF
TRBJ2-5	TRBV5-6	CASSLTADQETQYF
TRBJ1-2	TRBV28	CASSPTTRQGMGYGYTF
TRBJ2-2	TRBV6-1	CASSPDPAVWANAGELFF
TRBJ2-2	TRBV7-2	CASSIPGLAGGGELFF
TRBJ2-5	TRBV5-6	CASSLRLAGTETQYF
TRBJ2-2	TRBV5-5	CASSPKGGGNTGELFF
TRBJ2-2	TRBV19	CASKGGPSRTGELFF
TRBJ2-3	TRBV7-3	CASSVSGGGPDTQYF
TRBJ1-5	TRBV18	CASSLTGKDQPQHF
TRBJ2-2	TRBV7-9	CASSPYSVTGELFF
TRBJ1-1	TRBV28	CASSSREPGLAAFF
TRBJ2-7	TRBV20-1	CSGVQGTGEQYF
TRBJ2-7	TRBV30	CAWSPGASYEQYF
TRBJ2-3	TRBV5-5	CASSTSWGERDLMGQYF
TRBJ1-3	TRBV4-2	CASSQVDPRGTGNTIYF
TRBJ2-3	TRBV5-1	CASSRGLTDTQYF
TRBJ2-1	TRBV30	CAWTSGVNNEQFF